This T cell receptor (beta chain) stems from a study of cytomegalovirus exposure and HLA in healthy donors. Overall study results and limits: The majority of CMV-associated TCR beta chains were reported as apparently HLA-restricted in a later analysis.

PCR primers comprised 60 Vbeta and 13 Jbeta primers. TCRdb's copy holds only in-frame clones and misses some; the assay was immunoSEQ multiplex PCR. The data hold about 160,000 clones, with approximately 86% observed a single time. In regard to this clone: The antigen is undetermined.

Likely unrecorded immune exposures existed in these nominally healthy donors. CDR1 and CDR2 (germline): MNHNS, SASEGT. The CDR3 is 14 amino acids. The material sequenced was PBMCs. The chain links TRBV6-1 to TRBJ2-5; 9 positions agree with TRBD1. The closer fit of TRBJ2-7 to the DNA end suggests the J call may be wrong. The sequence was obtained from a woman aged 18 to 35 in good health and CMV-seronegative. This CDR3 reads CATRDTGGAGEQYF. For the CDR3, the DNA is TGTGCCACGAGAGATACAGGGGGCGCGGGCGAGCAGTACTTC.